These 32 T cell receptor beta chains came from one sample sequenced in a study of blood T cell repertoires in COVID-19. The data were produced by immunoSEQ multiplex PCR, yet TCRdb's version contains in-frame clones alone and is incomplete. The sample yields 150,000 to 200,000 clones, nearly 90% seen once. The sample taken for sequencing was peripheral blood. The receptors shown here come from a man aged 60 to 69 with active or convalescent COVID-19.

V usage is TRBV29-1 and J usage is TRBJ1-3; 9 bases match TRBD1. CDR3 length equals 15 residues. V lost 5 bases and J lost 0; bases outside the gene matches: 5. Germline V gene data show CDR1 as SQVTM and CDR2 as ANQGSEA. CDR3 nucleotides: TGCAGCGTTCGGACAGGGGCCCACTCTGGAAACACCATATATTTT. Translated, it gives CSVRTGAHSGNTIYF.

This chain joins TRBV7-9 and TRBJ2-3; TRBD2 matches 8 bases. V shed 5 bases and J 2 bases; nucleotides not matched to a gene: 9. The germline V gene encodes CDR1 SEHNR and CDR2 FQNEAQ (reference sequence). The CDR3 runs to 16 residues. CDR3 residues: CASSPRTSSYTDTQYF. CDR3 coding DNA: TGTGCCAGCAGCCCAAGGACTAGCTCCTACACAGATACGCAGTATTTT.

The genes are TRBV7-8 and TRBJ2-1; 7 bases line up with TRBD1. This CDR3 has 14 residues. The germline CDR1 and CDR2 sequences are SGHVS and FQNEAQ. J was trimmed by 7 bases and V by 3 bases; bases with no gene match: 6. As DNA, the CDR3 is TGTGCCAGCAGCTTTTGGGACAGTTTTAATGAGCAGTTCTTC. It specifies CASSFWDSFNEQFF.

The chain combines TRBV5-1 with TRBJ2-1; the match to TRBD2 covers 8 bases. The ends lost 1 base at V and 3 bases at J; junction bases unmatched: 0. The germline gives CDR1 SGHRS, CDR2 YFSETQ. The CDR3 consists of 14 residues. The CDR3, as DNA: TGCGCCAGCAGCTTGAGCGGGGGCTACAATGAGCAGTTCTTC. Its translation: CASSLSGGYNEQFF.

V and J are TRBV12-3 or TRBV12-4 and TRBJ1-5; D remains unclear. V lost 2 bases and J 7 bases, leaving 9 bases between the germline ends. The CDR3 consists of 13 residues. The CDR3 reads CASSLSTLQPQHF. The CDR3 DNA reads TGTGCCAGCAGTTTATCAACTCTCCAGCCCCAGCATTTT.

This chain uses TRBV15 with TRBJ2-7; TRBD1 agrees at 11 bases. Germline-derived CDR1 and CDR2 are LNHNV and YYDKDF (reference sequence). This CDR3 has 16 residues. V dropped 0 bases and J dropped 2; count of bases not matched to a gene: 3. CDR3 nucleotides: TGTGCCACCAGCAGAGATGGGACAGGGGGGACCTACGAGCAGTACTTC. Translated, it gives CATSRDGTGGTYEQYF.

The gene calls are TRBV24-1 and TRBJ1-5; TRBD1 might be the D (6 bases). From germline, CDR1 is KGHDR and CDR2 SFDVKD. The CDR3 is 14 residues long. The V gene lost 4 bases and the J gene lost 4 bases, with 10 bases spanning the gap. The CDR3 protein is CATSDSGQNQPQHF. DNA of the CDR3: TGTGCCACCAGTGACTCCGGACAGAATCAGCCCCAGCATTTT.

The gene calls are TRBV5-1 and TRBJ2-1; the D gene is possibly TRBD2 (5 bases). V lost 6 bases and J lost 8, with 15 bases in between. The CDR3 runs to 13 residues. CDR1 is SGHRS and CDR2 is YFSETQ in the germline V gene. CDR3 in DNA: TGCGCCAGCATGGCCAGTGGGAGACATGAGCAGTTCTTC. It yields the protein CASMASGRHEQFF.

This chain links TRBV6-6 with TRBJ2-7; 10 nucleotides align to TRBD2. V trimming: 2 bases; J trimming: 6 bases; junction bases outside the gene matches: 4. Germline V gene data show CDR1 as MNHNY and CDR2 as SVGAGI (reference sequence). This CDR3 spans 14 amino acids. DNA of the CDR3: TGTGCCAGCAGTTACCGGGGACTAGCGAGCGAGCAGTACTTC. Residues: CASSYRGLASEQYF.

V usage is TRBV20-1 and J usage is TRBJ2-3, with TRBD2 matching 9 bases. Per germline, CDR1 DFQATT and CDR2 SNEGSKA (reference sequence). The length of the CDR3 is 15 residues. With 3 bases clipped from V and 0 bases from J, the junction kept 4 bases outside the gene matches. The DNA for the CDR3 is TGCAGTGCTAGTAAAACTAGCGGGAGCACAGATACGCAGTATTTT. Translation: CSASKTSGSTDTQYF.

The CDR3 sequence: CASSPRGGITGELFF. The CDR3 bases are TGTGCCAGCAGTCCCAGAGGGGGCATAACCGGGGAGCTGTTTTTT. The chain recombines TRBV27 with TRBJ2-2, with TRBD1 identical over 7 bases. From germline, CDR1 is MNHEY and CDR2 SMNVEV (reference sequence). After removal of 5 bases from V and 5 bases from J, the junction contained 8 bases not matched to a gene. This CDR3 region has 15 residues.

Here the CDR3 reads CAQEGSSQPQHF. In DNA form, the CDR3 reads TGTGCCCAAGAGGGCAGTTCCCAGCCCCAGCATTTT. This chain links TRBV21-1 with TRBJ1-5. TRBV21-1 is listed as a pseudogene. The CDR3 extends over 12 amino acids.

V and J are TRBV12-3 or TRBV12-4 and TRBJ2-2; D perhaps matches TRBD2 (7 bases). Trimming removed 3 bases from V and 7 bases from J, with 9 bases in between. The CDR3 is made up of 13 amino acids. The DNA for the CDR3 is TGTGCCAGCAGTTTGGGGGGGCACGGGGAGCTGTTTTTT. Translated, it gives CASSLGGHGELFF.

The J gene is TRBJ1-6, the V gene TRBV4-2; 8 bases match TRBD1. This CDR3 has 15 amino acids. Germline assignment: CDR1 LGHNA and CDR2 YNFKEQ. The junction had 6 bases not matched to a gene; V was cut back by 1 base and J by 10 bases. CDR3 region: CASSQVTTGESPLHF. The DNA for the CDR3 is TGTGCCAGCAGCCAAGTAACGACAGGGGAGTCACCCCTCCACTTT.

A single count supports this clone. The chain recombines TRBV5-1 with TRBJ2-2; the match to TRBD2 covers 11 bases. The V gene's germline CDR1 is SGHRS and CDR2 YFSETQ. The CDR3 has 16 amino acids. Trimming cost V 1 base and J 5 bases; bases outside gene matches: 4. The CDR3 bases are TGCGCCAGCAGCTTGTTTGCTAGCGGGGGGACCGGGGAGCTGTTTTTT. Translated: CASSLFASGGTGELFF.

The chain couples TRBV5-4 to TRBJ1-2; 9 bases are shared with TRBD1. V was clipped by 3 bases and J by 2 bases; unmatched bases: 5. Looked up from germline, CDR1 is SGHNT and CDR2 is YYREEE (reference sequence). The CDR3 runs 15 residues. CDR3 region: CASSSSDRGNYGYTF. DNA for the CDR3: TGTGCCAGCAGCTCATCGGACAGGGGAAACTATGGCTACACCTTC.

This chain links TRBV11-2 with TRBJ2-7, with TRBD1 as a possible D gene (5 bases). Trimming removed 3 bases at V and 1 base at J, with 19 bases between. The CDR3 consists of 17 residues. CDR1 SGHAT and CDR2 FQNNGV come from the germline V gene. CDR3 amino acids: CASSLGPGPHGSYEQYF. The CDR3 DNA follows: TGTGCCAGCAGCTTGGGGCCTGGGCCCCACGGGTCCTACGAGCAGTACTTC.

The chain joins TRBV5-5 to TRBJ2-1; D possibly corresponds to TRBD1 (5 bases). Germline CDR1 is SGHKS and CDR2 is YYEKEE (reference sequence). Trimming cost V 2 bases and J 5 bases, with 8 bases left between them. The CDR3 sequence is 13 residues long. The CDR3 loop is CASSLGVDNEQFF. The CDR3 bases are TGTGCCAGCAGCTTAGGGGTTGACAATGAGCAGTTCTTC.

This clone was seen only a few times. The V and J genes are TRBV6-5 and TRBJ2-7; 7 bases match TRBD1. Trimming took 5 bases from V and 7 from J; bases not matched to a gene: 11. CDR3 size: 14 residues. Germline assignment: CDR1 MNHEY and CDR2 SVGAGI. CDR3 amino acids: CASSRDRISGEQYF. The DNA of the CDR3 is TGTGCCAGCAGTAGGGACAGAATTTCGGGGGAGCAGTACTTC.

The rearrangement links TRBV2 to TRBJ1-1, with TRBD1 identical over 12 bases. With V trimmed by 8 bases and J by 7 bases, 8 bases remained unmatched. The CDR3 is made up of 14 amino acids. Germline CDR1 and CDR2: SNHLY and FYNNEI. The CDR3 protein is CASRQGTGGIEAFF. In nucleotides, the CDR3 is TGTGCCAGCCGACAGGGGACAGGGGGCATTGAAGCTTTCTTT.

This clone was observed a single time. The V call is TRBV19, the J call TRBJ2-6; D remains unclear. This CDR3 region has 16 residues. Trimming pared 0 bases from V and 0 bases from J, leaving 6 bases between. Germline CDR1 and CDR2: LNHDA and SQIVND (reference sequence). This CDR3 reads CASSIESRSGANVLTF. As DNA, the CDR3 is TGTGCCAGTAGTATAGAATCCCGCTCTGGGGCCAACGTCCTGACTTTC. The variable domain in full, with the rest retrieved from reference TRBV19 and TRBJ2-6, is DGGITQSPKYLFRKEGQNVTLSCEQNLNHDAMYWYRQDPGQGLRLIYYSQIVNDFQKGDIAEGYSVSREKKESFPLTVTSAQKNPTAFYLCASSIESRSGANVLTFGAGSRLTVL.

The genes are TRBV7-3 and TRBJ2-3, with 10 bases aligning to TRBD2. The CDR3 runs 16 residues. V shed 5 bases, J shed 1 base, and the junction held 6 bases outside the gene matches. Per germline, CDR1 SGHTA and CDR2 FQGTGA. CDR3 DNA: TGTGCCAGCAGCATCTCCGGGACTAGCGGCACAGATACGCAGTATTTT. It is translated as CASSISGTSGTDTQYF.

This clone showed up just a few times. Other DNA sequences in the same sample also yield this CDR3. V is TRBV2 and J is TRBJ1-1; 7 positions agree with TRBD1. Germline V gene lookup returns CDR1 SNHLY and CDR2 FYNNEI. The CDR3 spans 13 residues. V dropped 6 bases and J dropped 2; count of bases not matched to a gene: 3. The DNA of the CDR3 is TGTGCCAGCAGCCGGGACAGCAACACTGAAGCTTTCTTT. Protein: CASSRDSNTEAFF.

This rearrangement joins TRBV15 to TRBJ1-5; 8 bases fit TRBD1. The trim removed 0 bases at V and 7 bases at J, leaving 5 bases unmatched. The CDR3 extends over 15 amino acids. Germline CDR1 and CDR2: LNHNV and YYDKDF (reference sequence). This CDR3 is CATSRDNRGRQPQHF. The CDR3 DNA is TGTGCCACCAGCAGAGATAACAGGGGGAGACAGCCCCAGCATTTT.

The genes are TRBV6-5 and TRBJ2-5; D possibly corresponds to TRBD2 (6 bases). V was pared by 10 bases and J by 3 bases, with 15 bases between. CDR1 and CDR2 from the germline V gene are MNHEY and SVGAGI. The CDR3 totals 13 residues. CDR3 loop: CATNTGGKETQYF. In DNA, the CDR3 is TGTGCCACCAACACTGGGGGGAAAGAGACCCAGTACTTC.

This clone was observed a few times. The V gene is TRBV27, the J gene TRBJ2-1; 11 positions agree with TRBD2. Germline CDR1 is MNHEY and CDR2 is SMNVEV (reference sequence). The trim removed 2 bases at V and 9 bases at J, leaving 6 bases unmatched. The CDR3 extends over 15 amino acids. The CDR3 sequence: CASSLIAGGQGEQFF. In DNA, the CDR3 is TGTGCCAGCAGTTTAATAGCGGGGGGGCAGGGTGAGCAGTTCTTC.

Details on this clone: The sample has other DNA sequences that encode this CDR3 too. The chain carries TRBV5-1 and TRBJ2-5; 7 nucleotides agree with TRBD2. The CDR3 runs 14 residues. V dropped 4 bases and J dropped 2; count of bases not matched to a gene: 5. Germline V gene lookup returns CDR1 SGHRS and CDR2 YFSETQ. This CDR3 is CASSLGTIQETQYF. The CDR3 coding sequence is TGCGCCAGCAGCCTCGGGACTATACAAGAGACCCAGTACTTC.

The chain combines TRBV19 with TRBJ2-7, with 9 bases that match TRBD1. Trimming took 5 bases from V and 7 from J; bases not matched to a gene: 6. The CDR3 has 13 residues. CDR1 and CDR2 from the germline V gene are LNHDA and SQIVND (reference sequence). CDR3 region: CASSLQGAGEQYF. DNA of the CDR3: TGTGCCAGTAGTCTACAGGGGGCGGGAGAGCAGTACTTC.

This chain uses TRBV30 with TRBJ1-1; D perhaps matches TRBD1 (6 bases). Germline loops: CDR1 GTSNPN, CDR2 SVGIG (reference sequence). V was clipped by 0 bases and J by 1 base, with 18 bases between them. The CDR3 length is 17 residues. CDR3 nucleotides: TGTGCCTGGAGTGTGGCCCGCACAGGGATGAAGAACACTGAAGCTTTCTTT. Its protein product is CAWSVARTGMKNTEAFF.

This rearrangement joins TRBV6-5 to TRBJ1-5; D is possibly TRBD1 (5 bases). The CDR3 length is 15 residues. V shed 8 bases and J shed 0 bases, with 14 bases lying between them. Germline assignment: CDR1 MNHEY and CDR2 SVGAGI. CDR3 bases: TGTGCCAGCTCGGTACAGGAGAATAGCAATCAGCCCCAGCATTTT. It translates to CASSVQENSNQPQHF.

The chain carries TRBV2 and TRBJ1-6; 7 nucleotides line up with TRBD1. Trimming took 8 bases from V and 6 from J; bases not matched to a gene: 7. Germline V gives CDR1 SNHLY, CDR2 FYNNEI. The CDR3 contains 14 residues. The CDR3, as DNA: TGTGCCAGCGTACGACAGGGAGGTAATTCACCCCTCCACTTT. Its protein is CASVRQGGNSPLHF.

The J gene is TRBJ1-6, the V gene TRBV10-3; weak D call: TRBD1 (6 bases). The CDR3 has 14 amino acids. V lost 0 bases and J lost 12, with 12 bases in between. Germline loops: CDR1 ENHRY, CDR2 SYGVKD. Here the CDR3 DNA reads TGTGCCATCAGTGAGTCACAGGGTGTAGGACCCCTCCACTTT. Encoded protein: CAISESQGVGPLHF.